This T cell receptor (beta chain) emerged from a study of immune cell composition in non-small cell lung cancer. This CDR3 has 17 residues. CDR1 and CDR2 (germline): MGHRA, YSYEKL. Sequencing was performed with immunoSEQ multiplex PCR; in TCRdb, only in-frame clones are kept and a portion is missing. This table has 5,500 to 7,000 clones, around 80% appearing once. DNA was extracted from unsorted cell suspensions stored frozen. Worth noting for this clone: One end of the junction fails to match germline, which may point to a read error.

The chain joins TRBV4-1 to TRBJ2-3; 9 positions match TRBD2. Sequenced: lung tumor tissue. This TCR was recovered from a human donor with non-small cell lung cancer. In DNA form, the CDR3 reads TGCACCAGCAGCCAAGAGGGCGTGACTAGCGGCGCAGATACGCAGTATTTT. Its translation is CTSSQEGVTSGADTQYF.